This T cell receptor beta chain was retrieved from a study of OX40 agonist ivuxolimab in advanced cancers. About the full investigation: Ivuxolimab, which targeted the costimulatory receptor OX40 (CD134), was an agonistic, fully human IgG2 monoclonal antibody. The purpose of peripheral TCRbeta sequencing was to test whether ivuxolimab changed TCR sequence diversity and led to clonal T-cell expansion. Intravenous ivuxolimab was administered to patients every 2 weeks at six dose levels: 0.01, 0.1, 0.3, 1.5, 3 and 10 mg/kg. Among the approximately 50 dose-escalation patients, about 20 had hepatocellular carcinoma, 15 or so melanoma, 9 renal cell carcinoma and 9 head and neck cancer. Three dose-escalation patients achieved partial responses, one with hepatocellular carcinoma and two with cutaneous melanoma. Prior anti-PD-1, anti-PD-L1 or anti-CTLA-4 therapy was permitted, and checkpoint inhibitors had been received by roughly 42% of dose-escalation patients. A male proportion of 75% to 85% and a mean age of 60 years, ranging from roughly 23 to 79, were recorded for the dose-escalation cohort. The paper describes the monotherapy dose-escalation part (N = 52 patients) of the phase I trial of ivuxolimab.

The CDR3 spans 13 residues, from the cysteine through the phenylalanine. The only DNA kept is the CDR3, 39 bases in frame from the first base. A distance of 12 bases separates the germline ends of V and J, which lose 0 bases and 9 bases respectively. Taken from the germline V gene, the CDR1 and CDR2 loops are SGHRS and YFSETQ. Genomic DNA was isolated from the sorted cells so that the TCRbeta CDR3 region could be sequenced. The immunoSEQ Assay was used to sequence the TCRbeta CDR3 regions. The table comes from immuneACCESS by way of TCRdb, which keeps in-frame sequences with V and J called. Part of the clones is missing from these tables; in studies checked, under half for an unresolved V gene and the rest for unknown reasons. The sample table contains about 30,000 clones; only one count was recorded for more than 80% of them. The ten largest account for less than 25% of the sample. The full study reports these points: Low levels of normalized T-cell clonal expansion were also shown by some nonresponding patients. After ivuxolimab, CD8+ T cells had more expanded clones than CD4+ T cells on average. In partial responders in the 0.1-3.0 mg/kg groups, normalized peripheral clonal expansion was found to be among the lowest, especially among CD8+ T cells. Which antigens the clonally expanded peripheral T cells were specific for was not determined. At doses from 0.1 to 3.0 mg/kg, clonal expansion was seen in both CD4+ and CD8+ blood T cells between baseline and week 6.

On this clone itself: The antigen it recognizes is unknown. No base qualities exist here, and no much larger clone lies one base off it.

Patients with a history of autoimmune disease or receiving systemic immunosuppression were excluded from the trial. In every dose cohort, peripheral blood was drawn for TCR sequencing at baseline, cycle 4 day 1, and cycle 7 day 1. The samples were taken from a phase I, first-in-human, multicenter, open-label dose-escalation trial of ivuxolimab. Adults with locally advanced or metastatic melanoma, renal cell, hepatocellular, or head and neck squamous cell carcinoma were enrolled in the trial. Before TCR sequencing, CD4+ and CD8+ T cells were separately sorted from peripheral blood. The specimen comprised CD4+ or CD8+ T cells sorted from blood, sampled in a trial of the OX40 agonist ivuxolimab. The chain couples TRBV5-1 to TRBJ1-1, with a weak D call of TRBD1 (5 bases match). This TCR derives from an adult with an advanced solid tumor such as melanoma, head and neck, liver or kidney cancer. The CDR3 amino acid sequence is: CASSLEGNVKAFF. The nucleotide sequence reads TGCGCCAGCAGCTTGGAGGGGAACGTTAAAGCTTTCTTT.